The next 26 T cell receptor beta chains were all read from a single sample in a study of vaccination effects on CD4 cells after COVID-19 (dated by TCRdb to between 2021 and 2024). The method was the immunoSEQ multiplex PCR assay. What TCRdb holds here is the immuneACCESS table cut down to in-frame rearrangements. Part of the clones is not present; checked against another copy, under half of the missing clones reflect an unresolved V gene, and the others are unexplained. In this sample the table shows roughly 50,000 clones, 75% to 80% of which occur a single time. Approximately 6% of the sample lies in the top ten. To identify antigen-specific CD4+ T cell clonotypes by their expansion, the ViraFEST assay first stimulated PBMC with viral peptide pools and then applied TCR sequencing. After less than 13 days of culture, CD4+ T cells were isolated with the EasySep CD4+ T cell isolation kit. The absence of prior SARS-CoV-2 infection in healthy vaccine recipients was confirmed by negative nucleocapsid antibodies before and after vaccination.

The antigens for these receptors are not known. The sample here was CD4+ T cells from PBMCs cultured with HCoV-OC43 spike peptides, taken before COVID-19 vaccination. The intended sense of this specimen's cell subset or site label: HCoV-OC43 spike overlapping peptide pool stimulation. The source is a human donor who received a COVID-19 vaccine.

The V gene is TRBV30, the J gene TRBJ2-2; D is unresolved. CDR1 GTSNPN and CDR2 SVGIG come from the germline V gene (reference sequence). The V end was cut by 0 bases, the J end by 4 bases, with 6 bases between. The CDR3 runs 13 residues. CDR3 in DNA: TGTGCCTGGAGTGTACTCGGCACCGGGGAGCTGTTTTTT. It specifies CAWSVLGTGELFF.

The CDR3 DNA follows: TGTGCCAGCAGCTTAACGGGGGGAACTACAGATACGCAGTATTTT. This translates into CASSLTGGTTDTQYF. The gene calls are TRBV7-9 and TRBJ2-3; TRBD2 matches at 7 bases. The trim removed 2 bases at V and 3 bases at J, leaving 5 bases unmatched. The germline V gene encodes CDR1 SEHNR and CDR2 FQNEAQ (reference sequence). The CDR3 contains 15 residues.

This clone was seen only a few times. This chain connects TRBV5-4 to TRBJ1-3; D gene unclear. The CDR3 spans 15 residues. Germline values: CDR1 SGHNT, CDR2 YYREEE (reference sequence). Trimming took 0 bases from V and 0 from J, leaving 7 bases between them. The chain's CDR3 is CASSLEPFSGNTIYF. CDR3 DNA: TGTGCCAGCAGCTTGGAACCATTCTCTGGAAACACCATATATTTT.

The chain's CDR3 is CASSLSGTDSNEQFF. The CDR3 bases are TGTGCCAGCAGCTTATCCGGGACGGACTCGAATGAGCAGTTCTTC. The rearrangement links TRBV7-3 to TRBJ2-1; tentatively, D is TRBD1 or TRBD2 (5 bases each). CDR3 size: 15 residues. Germline-derived CDR1 and CDR2 are SGHTA and FQGTGA. The ends were cut back, 2 bases at V and 7 bases at J, with 15 bases in the middle.

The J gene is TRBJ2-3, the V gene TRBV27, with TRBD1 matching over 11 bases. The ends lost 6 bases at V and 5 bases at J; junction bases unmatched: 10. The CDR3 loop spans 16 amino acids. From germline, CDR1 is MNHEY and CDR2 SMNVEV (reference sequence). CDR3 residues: CASRTRDRGIGDTQYF. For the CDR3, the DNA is TGTGCCAGCAGAACCCGGGACAGGGGGATCGGAGATACGCAGTATTTT.

The CDR3 DNA is TGCGCCAGCAGCTTCCGGGACAGGGGGGCCTACGAGCAGTACGTC. This sequence encodes CASSFRDRGAYEQYV. The V gene is TRBV5-1, the J gene TRBJ2-7; 11 bases line up with TRBD1. This CDR3 has 15 amino acids. Germline assignment: CDR1 SGHRS and CDR2 YFSETQ. J lost 2 bases, V lost 2 bases, and 3 bases had no gene match.

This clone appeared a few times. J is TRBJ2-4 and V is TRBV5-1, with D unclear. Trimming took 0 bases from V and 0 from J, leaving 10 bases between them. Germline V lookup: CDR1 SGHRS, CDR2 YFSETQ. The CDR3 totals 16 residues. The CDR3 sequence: CASSLEPGRAKNIQYF. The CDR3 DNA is TGCGCCAGCAGCTTGGAGCCAGGTCGAGCCAAAAACATTCAGTACTTC.

CDR3 coding DNA: TGTGCCAGCAGTCCTACTCAGACAGCTACTAACTATGGCTACACCTTC. Amino acid sequence: CASSPTQTATNYGYTF. The V gene is TRBV2, the J gene TRBJ1-2; the D gene is possibly TRBD1 (5 bases). Trimming cost V 5 bases and J 0 bases, with 16 bases left between them. Germline V CDR1 and CDR2: SNHLY, FYNNEI. The CDR3 loop spans 16 amino acids.

DNA of the CDR3: TGTGCCAGCAGCCGAAAAATAAGCCGATACGGGACAGTCGGTGAAAAACTGTTTTTT. It translates to CASSRKISRYGTVGEKLFF. This sequence joins TRBV11-2 and TRBJ1-4; 7 nucleotides line up with TRBD1. Trimming took 5 bases from V and 7 from J; bases not matched to a gene: 22. The CDR3 covers 19 residues. The germline gives CDR1 SGHAT, CDR2 FQNNGV.

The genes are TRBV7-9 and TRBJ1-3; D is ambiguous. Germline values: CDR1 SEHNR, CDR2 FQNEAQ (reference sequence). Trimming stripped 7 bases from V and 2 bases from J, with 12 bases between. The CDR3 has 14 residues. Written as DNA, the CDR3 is TGTGCCAGCATAGGTGGCTCTACTGGAAACACCATATATTTT. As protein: CASIGGSTGNTIYF.

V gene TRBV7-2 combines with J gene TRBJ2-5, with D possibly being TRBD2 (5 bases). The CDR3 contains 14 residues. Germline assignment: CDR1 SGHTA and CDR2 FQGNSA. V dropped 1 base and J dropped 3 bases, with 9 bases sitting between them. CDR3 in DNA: TGTGCCAGCAGCTTAGGAGGGATTAAAGAGACCCAGTACTTC. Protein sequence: CASSLGGIKETQYF.

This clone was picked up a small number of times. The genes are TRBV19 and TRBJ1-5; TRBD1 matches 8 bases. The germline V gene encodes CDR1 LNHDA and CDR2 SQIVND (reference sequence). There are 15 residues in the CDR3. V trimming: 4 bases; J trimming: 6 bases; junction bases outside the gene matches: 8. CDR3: CASSTQGAEVQPQHF. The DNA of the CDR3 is TGTGCCAGTAGTACCCAGGGGGCTGAAGTTCAGCCCCAGCATTTT.

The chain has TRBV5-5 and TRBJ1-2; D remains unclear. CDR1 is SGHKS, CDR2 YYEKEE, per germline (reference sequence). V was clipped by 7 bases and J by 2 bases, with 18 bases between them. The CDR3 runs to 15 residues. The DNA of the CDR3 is TGTGCCAGCGCAAGTCAAGGGATTGGGAACTATGGCTACACCTTC. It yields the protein CASASQGIGNYGYTF.

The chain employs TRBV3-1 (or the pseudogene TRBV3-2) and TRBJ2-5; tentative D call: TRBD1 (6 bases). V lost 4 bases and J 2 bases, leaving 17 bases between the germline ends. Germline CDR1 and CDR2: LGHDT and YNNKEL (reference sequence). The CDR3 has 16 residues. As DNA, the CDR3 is TGTGCCAGCAGCCCCTGGACAGCTAAGCTACAAGAGACCCAGTACTTC. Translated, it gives CASSPWTAKLQETQYF.

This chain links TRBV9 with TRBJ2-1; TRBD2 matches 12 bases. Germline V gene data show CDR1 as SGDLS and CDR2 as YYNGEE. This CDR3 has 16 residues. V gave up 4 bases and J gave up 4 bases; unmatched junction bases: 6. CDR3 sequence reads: CASSPPGTSGYNEQFF. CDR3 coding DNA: TGTGCCAGCAGCCCCCCCGGGACTAGCGGGTACAATGAGCAGTTCTTC.

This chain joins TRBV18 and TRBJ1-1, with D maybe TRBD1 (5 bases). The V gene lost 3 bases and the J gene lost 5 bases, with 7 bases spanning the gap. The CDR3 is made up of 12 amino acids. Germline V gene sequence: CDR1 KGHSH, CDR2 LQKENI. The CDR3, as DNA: TGTGCCAGCTCACCCCAGGGAACTGAAGCTTTCTTT. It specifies CASSPQGTEAFF.

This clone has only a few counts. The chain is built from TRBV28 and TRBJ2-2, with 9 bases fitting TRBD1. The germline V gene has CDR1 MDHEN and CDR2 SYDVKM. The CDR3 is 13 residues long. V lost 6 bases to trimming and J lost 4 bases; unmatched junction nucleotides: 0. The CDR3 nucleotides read TGTGCCAGCAGGACAGGGGGCACCGGGGAGCTGTTTTTT. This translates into CASRTGGTGELFF.

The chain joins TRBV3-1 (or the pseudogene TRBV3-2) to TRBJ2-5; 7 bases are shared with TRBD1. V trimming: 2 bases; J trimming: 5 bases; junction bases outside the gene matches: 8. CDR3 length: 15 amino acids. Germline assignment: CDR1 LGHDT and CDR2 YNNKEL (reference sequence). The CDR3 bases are TGTGCCAGCAGCCAAACTGACAGGGATTCGGAGACCCAGTACTTC. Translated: CASSQTDRDSETQYF.

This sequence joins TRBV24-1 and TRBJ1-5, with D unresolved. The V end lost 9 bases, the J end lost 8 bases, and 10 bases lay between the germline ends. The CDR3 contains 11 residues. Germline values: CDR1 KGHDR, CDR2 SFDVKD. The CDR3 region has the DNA TGTGCCACCGGAAGGACGGAGCCCCAGCATTTT. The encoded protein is CATGRTEPQHF.

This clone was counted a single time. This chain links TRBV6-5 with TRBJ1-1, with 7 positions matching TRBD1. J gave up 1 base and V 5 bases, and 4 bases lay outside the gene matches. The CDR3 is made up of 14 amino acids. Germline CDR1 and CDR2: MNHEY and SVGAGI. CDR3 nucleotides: TGTGCCAGCAGTCCTTGGACAGGGAACACTGAAGCTTTCTTT. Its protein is CASSPWTGNTEAFF.

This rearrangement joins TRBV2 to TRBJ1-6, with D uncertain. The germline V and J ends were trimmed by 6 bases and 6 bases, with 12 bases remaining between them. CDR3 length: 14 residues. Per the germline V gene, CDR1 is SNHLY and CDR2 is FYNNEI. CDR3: CASSLTDPNSPLHF. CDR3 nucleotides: TGTGCCAGCAGCCTGACCGACCCTAATTCACCCCTCCACTTT. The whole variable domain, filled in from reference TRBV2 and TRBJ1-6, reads EPEVTQTPSHQVTQMGQEVILRCVPISNHLYFYWYRQILGQKVEFLVSFYNNEISEKSEIFDDQFSVERPDGSNFTLKIRSTKLEDSAMYFCASSLTDPNSPLHFGNGTRLTVT.

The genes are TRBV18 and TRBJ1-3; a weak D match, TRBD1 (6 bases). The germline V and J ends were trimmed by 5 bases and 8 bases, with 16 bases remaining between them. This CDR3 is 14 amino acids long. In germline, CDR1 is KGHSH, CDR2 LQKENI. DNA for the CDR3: TGTGCCAGCTCAGGTCGGACAGTACGGGACACCATATATTTT. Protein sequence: CASSGRTVRDTIYF.

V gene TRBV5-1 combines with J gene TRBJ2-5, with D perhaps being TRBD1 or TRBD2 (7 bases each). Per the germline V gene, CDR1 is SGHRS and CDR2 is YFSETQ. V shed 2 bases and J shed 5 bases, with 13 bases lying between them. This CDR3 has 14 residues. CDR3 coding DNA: TGCGCCAGCAGCTTTCAGGGGGGGACGGAGACCCAGTACTTC. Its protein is CASSFQGGTETQYF.

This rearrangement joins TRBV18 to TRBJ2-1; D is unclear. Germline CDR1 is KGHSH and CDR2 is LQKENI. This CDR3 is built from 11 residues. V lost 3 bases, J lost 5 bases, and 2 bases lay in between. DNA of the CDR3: TGTGCCAGCTCACCGAACAATGAGCAGTTCTTC. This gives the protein CASSPNNEQFF.

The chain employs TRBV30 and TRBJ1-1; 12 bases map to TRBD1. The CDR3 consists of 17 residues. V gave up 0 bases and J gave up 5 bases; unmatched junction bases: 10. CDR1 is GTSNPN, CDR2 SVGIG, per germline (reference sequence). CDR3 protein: CAWSVWGQGAAGTEAFF. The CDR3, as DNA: TGTGCCTGGAGTGTGTGGGGACAGGGGGCCGCAGGGACTGAAGCTTTCTTT.

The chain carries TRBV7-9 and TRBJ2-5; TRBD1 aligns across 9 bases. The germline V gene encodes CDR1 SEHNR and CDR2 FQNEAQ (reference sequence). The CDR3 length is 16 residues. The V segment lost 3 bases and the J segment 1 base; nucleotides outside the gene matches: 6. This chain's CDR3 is CASSLGTGNRQETQYF. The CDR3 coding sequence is TGTGCCAGCAGCTTGGGGACAGGGAATCGCCAAGAGACCCAGTACTTC.